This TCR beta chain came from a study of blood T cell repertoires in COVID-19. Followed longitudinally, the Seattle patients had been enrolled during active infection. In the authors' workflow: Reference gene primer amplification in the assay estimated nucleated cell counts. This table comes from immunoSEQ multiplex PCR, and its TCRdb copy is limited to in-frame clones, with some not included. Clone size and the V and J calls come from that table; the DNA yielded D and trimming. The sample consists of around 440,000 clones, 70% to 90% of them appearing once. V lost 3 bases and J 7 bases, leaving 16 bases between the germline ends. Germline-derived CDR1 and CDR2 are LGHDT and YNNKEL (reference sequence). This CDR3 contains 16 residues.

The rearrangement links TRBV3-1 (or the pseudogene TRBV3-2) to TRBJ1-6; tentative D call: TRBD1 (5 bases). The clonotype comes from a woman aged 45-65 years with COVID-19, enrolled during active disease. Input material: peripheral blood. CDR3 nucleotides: TGTGCCAGCAGCCAGACGGGGACTGCTTCCAATTCACCCCTCCACTTT. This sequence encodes CASSQTGTASNSPLHF.